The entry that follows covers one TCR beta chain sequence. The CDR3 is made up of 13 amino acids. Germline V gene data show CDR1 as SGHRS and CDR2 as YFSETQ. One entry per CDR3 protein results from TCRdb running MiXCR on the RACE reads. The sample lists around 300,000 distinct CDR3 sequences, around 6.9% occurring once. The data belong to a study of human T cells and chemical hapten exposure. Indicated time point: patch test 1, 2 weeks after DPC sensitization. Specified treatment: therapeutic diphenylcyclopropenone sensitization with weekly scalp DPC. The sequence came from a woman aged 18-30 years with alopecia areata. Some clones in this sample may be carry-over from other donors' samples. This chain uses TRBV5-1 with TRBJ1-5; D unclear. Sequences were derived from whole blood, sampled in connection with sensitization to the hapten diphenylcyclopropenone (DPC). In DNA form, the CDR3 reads TGCGCTGGCGCCAGAAGTAGCAATCAGCCCCAGCATTTT. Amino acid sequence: CAGARSSNQPQHF.